This note documents a single T cell receptor beta chain sequence. Antigen unknown. This specimen comes from a study of vaccination effects on CD4 cells after COVID-19. Whole-study results and caveats: In healthy vaccinees, only 1 of 255 vaccine-induced clones cross-reacted with common cold coronaviruses.

TCRdb's table, derived via immunoSEQ multiplex PCR, lists solely in-frame clones and lacks some. This table holds tens of thousands of clones, roughly 79% found once. Ahead of sequencing, the ViraFEST assay grew antigen-specific CD4+ T cells using viral peptide pools. It was after around eleven days of culture that CD4+ T cells were isolated. All vaccine recipients tested negative for nucleocapsid antibodies and had never contracted SARS-CoV-2 infection. Cultures had half their medium replaced with IL-2 medium on days 3 and 7. Trimming left V 1 base short and J 7 bases short, with 13 bases between. CDR1 is SGHTA, CDR2 FQGNSA, per germline. CDR3 length: 15 amino acids.

Specimen: CD4+ T cells from PBMCs cultured with SARS-CoV-2 spike peptides, collected before COVID-19 vaccination. The receptor was isolated from a human donor who received a COVID-19 vaccine. This chain connects TRBV7-2 to TRBJ1-4; D is ambiguous. CDR3 sequence reads: CASSLGPTRGEKLFF. For the CDR3, the DNA is TGTGCCAGCAGCTTAGGCCCCACGCGGGGTGAAAAACTGTTTTTT.